The rows below give T cell receptor beta chains drawn from one sample of a study of T cells after yellow fever vaccination. TCRdb reprocessed the 5' RACE reads via MiXCR and lists one record per CDR3 protein. The sample holds around 25,000 distinct CDR3 sequences; 3.4% are singletons and the top ten take around 0.98%. The source material was PBMCs, either bulk or a sorted T-cell subset (CD4+, CD8+, memory, or dextramer-sorted; not recorded which), sampled more than 40 days after the first yellow fever vaccination. The receptors derive from a man between 18 and 35 years old who received the YFV17D yellow fever vaccine. CDR3s include the opening cysteine and the closing phenylalanine or tryptophan. D genes are given only for firm matches. Expanded clones get a size class; other rows say once, few or many, or leave the size out.

V	D	J	size	DNA	CDR3
TRBV4-3	-	TRBJ2-6	many	TGCGCCAGCAGCCAAGAAAGCACTTTCTCTGGGGCCAACGTCCTGACTTTC	CASSQESTFSGANVLTF
TRBV6-5	-	TRBJ1-5	many	TGTGCCAGCAGCCCGTCGGGCGCAAACAATCAGCCCCAGCATTTT	CASSPSGANNQPQHF
TRBV6-1	-	TRBJ1-5	-	TGTGCCAGCAGACTGAATCAGCCCCAGCATTTT	CASRLNQPQHF
TRBV6-5	TRBD1	TRBJ2-7	many	TGTGCCAGCAGAGGGACAGTCAGCTCCTACGAGCAGTACTTC	CASRGTVSSYEQYF
TRBV29-1	-	TRBJ1-2	many	TGCAGCGTAAAAGGTCCGGATGGCTACACCTTC	CSVKGPDGYTF
TRBV19	-	TRBJ1-2	many	TGTGCCAGTAGTAACTCAAACTATGGCTACACCTTC	CASSNSNYGYTF
TRBV5-6	-	TRBJ1-4	few	TGTGCCAGCAGCACAGCGACAGGTGGTAATGAAAAACTGTTTTTT	CASSTATGGNEKLFF
TRBV2	-	TRBJ1-6	many	TGTGCCAGCAGTGTTCTGGTAGTTCCCCTCCACTTT	CASSVLVVPLHF
TRBV20-1	-	TRBJ2-1	many	TGCAGTGCTAGTTCTTATTCCGCTAATGAGCAGTTCTTC	CSASSYSANEQFF
TRBV7-8	TRBD1	TRBJ1-1	many	TGTGCCAGCACATTTTTGACAGGGGTAGGAACTGAAGCTTTCTTT	CASTFLTGVGTEAFF
TRBV10-1	TRBD2	TRBJ2-3	many	TGCGCCAGCAGTGAGTCGGGGGGGTGGAGTGCGCAGTATTTT	CASSESGGWSAQYF
TRBV5-4	-	TRBJ2-5	many	TGTGCCAGCAGCACGGAGGGAGCTAAAGAGACCCAGTACTTC	CASSTEGAKETQYF
TRBV4-3	-	TRBJ2-5	many	TGCGCCAGCAGCCAAGGGGTAGATCGAGAGACCCAGTACTTC	CASSQGVDRETQYF
TRBV7-2	-	TRBJ2-3	many	TGTGCCAGCACCGCGGTCACTAGCACAGATACGCAGTATTTT	CASTAVTSTDTQYF
TRBV12-3/TRBV12-4	-	TRBJ1-5	medium-sized	TGTGCCAGCAGCCCTCGGGGGGCCCATCAGCCCCAGCATTTT	CASSPRGAHQPQHF
TRBV29-1	-	TRBJ2-7	many	TGCAGCGCTGGGTGGAAGGAGCAGTACTTC	CSAGWKEQYF
TRBV7-2	-	TRBJ1-6	many	TGTGCCAGCAGCTTTACTCCCGGTGGTCCCCTCCACTTT	CASSFTPGGPLHF
TRBV2	-	TRBJ2-1	many	TGTGCCAGCTCCCGGGACGAATACAATGAGCAGTTCTTC	CASSRDEYNEQFF
TRBV5-1	-	TRBJ2-5	many	TGCGCCAGCAGCCCTCGATCAGTCCAAGAGACCCAGTACTTC	CASSPRSVQETQYF
TRBV2	-	TRBJ2-7	many	TGTGCCAGCACCCCACTAGGGTCCTACGAGCAGTACTTC	CASTPLGSYEQYF
TRBV5-6	-	TRBJ1-2	many	TGTGCCAGCAGCTGGGACTCAGTCTATGGCTACACCTTC	CASSWDSVYGYTF
TRBV7-7	-	TRBJ2-1	many	TGTGCCAGCAGCTTAGTAATGGGCGGCAGGGGTGAGCAGTTCTTC	CASSLVMGGRGEQFF
TRBV4-1	-	TRBJ1-5	many	TGCGCCAGCAGCCATCCCGGGACACGGTATCAGCCCCAGCATTTT	CASSHPGTRYQPQHF
TRBV7-2	TRBD1	TRBJ2-3	many	TGTGCCAGCAGCCCGACAGGGGGGGATACGCAGTATTTT	CASSPTGGDTQYF
TRBV3-1	-	TRBJ1-2	many	TGTGCCAGCAGCCAAGATCTGGGGGGCCGACACTATGGCTACACCTTC	CASSQDLGGRHYGYTF
TRBV5-1	-	TRBJ1-1	-	TGCGCCAGCAGCAGCGACACCTCCGGGAACACTGAAGCTTTCTTT	CASSSDTSGNTEAFF
TRBV29-1	-	TRBJ2-2	many	TGCAGCGTTGAACTGAACACCGGGGAGCTGTTTTTT	CSVELNTGELFF
TRBV7-3	-	TRBJ1-4	many	TGTGCCAGCAGCTTACCGACGAGGGCAACTAATGAAAAACTGTTTTTT	CASSLPTRATNEKLFF
TRBV29-1	TRBD1	TRBJ2-2	medium-sized	TGCAGCGTTAAAAGGGACAGAGACACCGGGGAGCTGTTTTTT	CSVKRDRDTGELFF
TRBV12-3/TRBV12-4	-	TRBJ2-4	many	TGTGCCAGCAGCCCAAGGGGGGCGGCCAAAAACATTCAGTACTTC	CASSPRGAAKNIQYF
TRBV18	TRBD1	TRBJ1-5	many	TGTGCCAGCTCACCACCCGGACAGGGCAATCAGCCCCAGCATTTT	CASSPPGQGNQPQHF
TRBV10-3	-	TRBJ1-5	many	TGTGCCATCACCGGGCAGGAAAATCAGCCCCAGCATTTT	CAITGQENQPQHF
TRBV11-2	TRBD1	TRBJ2-3	many	TGTGCCAGCAGCTTAGGAAGTGGACAGGGGAAGACGCAGTATTTT	CASSLGSGQGKTQYF